One and the same sample provided the 2 T cell receptor beta chains below, sequenced in a study of spatial heterogeneity in lung cancer. General study results and limits: Counts that tracked tumor mutation counts were those of expanded intratumoral alpha and beta TCRs.

TCRdb ran MiXCR on the 5' RACE reads and lists one entry per CDR3 protein. The sample shows around 15,000 distinct CDR3 sequences, roughly 7% of them seen only once. These TCRs' antigens remain unknown. Time point denoted: sample taken at primary tumor resection. Sequenced material: lung tumor tissue, taken at surgery. The receptor set was obtained from a female donor with early-stage non-small cell lung cancer.

The sample holds many counts of this clonotype. As an off-target read in a library built for alpha chains, this beta chain has a frequency of little significance. This sequence joins TRBV12-3 or TRBV12-4 and TRBJ2-7; D not certain. The CDR3 consists of 13 residues. Trimming removed 1 base from V and 9 bases from J, with 13 bases in between. CDR3 nucleotides: TGTGCCAGCAGTTTAGTGGATAGGGCATTGCAGTACTTC. It yields the protein CASSLVDRALQYF.

This clonotype was seen many times. This beta chain was picked up by a library intended for alpha chains and is off target, so its count carries little meaning. The genes are TRBV7-8 and TRBJ2-5, with 13 bases that match TRBD2. Germline V gives CDR1 SGHVS, CDR2 FQNEAQ. This CDR3 has 17 residues. The junction had 9 bases not matched to a gene; V was cut back by 3 bases and J by 5 bases. CDR3 in amino acids: CASSLQLAGGPVETQYF. CDR3 in DNA: TGTGCCAGCAGCTTGCAACTAGCGGGGGGGCCTGTGGAGACCCAGTACTTC.